This TCR beta chain was sequenced during a study of shared clonotypes between healthy human individuals. Points on this clone: Its target is not known.

Only in-frame clones appear in the TCRdb table, and some are missing; sequencing was by immunoSEQ multiplex PCR. The sample lists roughly 1,500,000 clones; approximately 98% were seen once. Study-level results: Roughly 5% of naive CD4 clonotypes were common to a handful of donors.

The CDR3 spans 14 residues. The V and J ends lost 10 bases and 10 bases respectively, with 22 bases between them. Germline values: CDR1 LNHDA, CDR2 SQIVND (reference sequence). CD45RA-negative memory and CD45RA+ naive subsets were split from the CD4+ cells. The chain combines TRBV19 with TRBJ1-4, with D possibly TRBD1 on 6 matching bases. The TCR originated in a man aged 25-45 years in good health. The sample was naive CD4+ T cells sorted from blood. Indicated subset: CD45RA+ positively selected. CDR3 in DNA: TGTGCCACCATACCGACAGGAGGGTCGGGAAAACTGTTTTTT. Translation gives CATIPTGGSGKLFF.